Listed here are 10 T cell receptor beta chains from one sample, sequenced in a study of T cell responses to AZD1222 COVID-19 vaccine. The table came from immunoSEQ multiplex PCR; TCRdb's copy has only in-frame clones and leaves some out. The sample contains 130,000 to 150,000 clones, about 91% of which appear only once. The sequencing here drew on peripheral blood, taken on day 0 of AZD1222 vaccination. The receptors derive from an adult in good health.

The chain joins TRBV28 to TRBJ2-7; possibly TRBD1 for D (6 bases). The length of the CDR3 is 12 residues. The V end was cut by 6 bases, the J end by 5 bases, with 11 bases between. In germline, CDR1 is MDHEN, CDR2 SYDVKM. The CDR3 DNA reads TGTGCCAGCAGCATGGACAGACACGAGCAGTACTTC. It is translated as CASSMDRHEQYF.

V and J are TRBV30 and TRBJ2-7, with no clear D. The CDR3 totals 12 residues. Trimming pared 2 bases from V and 3 bases from J, leaving 8 bases between. Germline CDR1 and CDR2: GTSNPN and SVGIG (reference sequence). The CDR3 DNA follows: TGTGCCTGGAGTTCTCCCAACTACGAGCAGTACTTC. This translates into CAWSSPNYEQYF.

The J gene is TRBJ2-7, the V gene TRBV3-1 (or the pseudogene TRBV3-2), with D perhaps matching TRBD2 (6 bases). CDR1 and CDR2 (germline): LGHDT, YNNKEL (reference sequence). CDR3 size: 15 residues. Trimming shortened V by 4 bases and J by 7 bases, and 20 bases separated the two germline ends. This chain's CDR3 is CASSPGGLAFGEQYF. CDR3 sequence (DNA): TGTGCCAGCAGCCCTGGTGGGCTAGCGTTTGGAGAGCAGTACTTC.

The CDR3 protein is CASSYFGDTQYF. The CDR3, as DNA: TGTGCCAGCAGTTACTTTGGAGATACGCAGTATTTT. The chain joins TRBV6-5 to TRBJ2-3; D is ambiguous. Germline V gene lookup returns CDR1 MNHEY and CDR2 SVGAGI. This CDR3 contains 12 residues. Trimming removed 1 base from V and 5 bases from J, with 4 bases in between.

V gene TRBV11-2 combines with J gene TRBJ2-1; TRBD1 agrees at 9 bases. The germline V gene has CDR1 SGHAT and CDR2 FQNNGV. The CDR3 is made up of 15 amino acids. V lost 7 bases and J lost 9; bases outside the gene matches: 13. DNA of the CDR3: TGTGCCAGCACCCTGGGACAGGGTAGAAGTGTTGAGCAGTTCTTC. This gives the protein CASTLGQGRSVEQFF.

The chain is built from TRBV5-6 and TRBJ1-2; TRBD1 matches 9 bases. After removal of 3 bases from V and 5 bases from J, the junction contained 11 bases not matched to a gene. CDR1 and CDR2 (germline): SGHDT, YYEEEE. The CDR3 contains 16 residues. Here the CDR3 reads CASSWHTGQGFYGYTF. Here the CDR3 DNA reads TGTGCCAGCAGCTGGCACACGGGACAGGGCTTTTATGGCTACACCTTC.

V and J are TRBV19 and TRBJ2-7, with D tentatively TRBD1 (5 bases). V dropped 5 bases and J dropped 5 bases, with 16 bases sitting between them. Germline CDR1 is LNHDA and CDR2 is SQIVND (reference sequence). This CDR3 contains 14 residues. CDR3 sequence (DNA): TGTGCCAGTAGTCTCGGCCTAGGGGCTGACGAGCAGTACTTC. Its translation: CASSLGLGADEQYF.

The gene calls are TRBV27 and TRBJ1-2; no reliable D call. The CDR3 runs 12 residues. V gave up 5 bases and J gave up 8 bases, with 12 bases separating them. CDR1 and CDR2 (germline): MNHEY, SMNVEV (reference sequence). This CDR3 is CASSGPPGGYTF. The CDR3 coding sequence is TGTGCCAGCAGTGGACCCCCGGGAGGCTACACCTTC.

This chain links TRBV28 with TRBJ2-1; 7 nucleotides line up with TRBD1. Germline V gene data show CDR1 as MDHEN and CDR2 as SYDVKM. V dropped 4 bases and J dropped 5; count of bases not matched to a gene: 5. The CDR3 loop spans 14 amino acids. CDR3 protein: CASSSTGWDNEQFF. As DNA, the CDR3 is TGTGCCAGCAGTTCGACAGGGTGGGACAATGAGCAGTTCTTC.

The chain joins TRBV5-4 to TRBJ1-2; possibly TRBD1 for D (5 bases). This CDR3 is 16 amino acids long. Germline CDR1 SGHNT, CDR2 YYREEE (reference sequence). Trimming stripped 3 bases from V and 6 bases from J, with 21 bases between. CDR3 protein: CASSSLRLGGKNGYTF. The CDR3 DNA reads TGTGCCAGCAGCTCTCTTCGGTTGGGGGGGAAAAATGGCTACACCTTC.